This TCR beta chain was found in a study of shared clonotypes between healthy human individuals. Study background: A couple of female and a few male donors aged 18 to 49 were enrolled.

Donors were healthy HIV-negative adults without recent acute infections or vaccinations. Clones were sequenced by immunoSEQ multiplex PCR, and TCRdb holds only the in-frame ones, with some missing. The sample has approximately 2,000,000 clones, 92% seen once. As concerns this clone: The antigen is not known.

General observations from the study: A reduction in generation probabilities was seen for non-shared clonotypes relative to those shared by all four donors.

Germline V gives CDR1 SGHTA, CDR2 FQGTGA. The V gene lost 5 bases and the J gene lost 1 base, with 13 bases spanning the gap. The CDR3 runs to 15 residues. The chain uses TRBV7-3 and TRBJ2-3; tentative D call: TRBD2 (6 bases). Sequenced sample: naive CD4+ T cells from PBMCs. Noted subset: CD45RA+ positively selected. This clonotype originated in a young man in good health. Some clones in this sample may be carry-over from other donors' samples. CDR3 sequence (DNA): TGTGCCAGCAGCCCCTTAGCGGAGCGCACAGATACGCAGTATTTT. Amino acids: CASSPLAERTDTQYF.